The sequence of this TCR beta chain was determined in a study of T cell responses to AZD1222 COVID-19 vaccine. Some clones are missing from TCRdb's copy, which holds only in-frame ones; the method was immunoSEQ multiplex PCR. The sample comprises about 70,000 clones, 70% to 90% of which are singletons, and more than 4% rests with the top ten. Germline V lookup: CDR1 SGHVS, CDR2 FNYEAQ. The CDR3 is 15 amino acids. V lost 1 base to trimming and J lost 7 bases, with 11 bases between them. The gene calls are TRBV7-6 and TRBJ1-6, with D possibly being TRBD1 (6 bases). The origin of this receptor is an adult who received the MenACWY meningococcal vaccine as a control. The starting material was peripheral blood, obtained 28 days after the second dose of the MenACWY control vaccine. The DNA for the CDR3 is TGTGCCAGCAGCTTAGAGGGGGGGGTCAATTCACCCCTCCACTTT. Translating gives CASSLEGGVNSPLHF.